This T cell receptor beta chain was captured by sequencing in a study of blood T cells in healthy people across ages. Study results and caveats: With unsorted PBMCs, a conclusive comparison of naive versus antigen-experienced cells was not possible. Per million T cells, TCR beta diversity dropped roughly linearly as age increased.

A word on this clonotype: Antigen: not known.

V lost 3 bases to trimming and J lost 5 bases; unmatched junction nucleotides: 9. In germline, CDR1 is KGHSH, CDR2 LQKENI. CDR3 size: 16 residues. The second PCR ran about 6 to 12 cycles with a sample-barcoded 5' primer and J-beta primers. One entry per CDR3 protein, called by TCRdb with MiXCR from the 5' RACE reads. The sample consists of about 780,000 distinct CDR3 sequences, about 45% of them appearing once. Samples each yielded at least 6 micrograms of total RNA. This TCR was recovered from a man aged 80 or over in good health. The chain recombines TRBV18 with TRBJ1-2; 10 positions match TRBD1. Sequenced material: blood. DNA of the CDR3: TGTGCCAGCTCACCGACGACAGGGGGCGGGAGTTATGGCTACACCTTC. Translated, it gives CASSPTTGGGSYGYTF.